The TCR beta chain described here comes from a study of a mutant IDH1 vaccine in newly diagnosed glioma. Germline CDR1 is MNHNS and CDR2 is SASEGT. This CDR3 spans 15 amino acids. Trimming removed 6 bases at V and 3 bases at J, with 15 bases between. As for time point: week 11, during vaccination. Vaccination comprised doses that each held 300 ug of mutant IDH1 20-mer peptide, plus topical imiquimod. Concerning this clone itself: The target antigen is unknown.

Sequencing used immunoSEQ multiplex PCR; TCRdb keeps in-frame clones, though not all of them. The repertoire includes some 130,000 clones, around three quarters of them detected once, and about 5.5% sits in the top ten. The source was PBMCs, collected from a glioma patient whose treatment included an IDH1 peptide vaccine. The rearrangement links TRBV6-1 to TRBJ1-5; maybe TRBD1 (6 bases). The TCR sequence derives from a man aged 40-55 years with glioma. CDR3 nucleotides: TGTGCCAGCAGCCGAGGCAGGACAGCCAATCAGCCCCAGCATTTT. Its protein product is CASSRGRTANQPQHF.